This passage covers 6 T cell receptor beta chains from one sample sequenced in a study of OX40 agonist ivuxolimab in advanced cancers. The receptor library was made with the immunoSEQ multiplex PCR assay. Held by TCRdb, this immuneACCESS table contains in-frame sequences only and omits some clones. Under half of the omission traces to an unresolved V gene where checked; the cause of the rest is unknown. Within this sample are about 150,000 clones, with roughly 92% of them counted one time only. About 0.3% of the sample is taken by the ten largest. The input for sequencing was CD4+ or CD8+ T cells sorted from blood, taken in a trial of the OX40 agonist ivuxolimab. These receptors were taken from an adult with an advanced solid tumor such as melanoma, head and neck, liver or kidney cancer.

This chain joins TRBV19 and TRBJ1-2; 7 bases are a match to TRBD1. The V gene's germline CDR1 is LNHDA and CDR2 SQIVND (reference sequence). The CDR3 spans 15 residues. J was trimmed by 7 bases and V by 6 bases; bases with no gene match: 14. The CDR3, as DNA: TGTGCCAGTAGCATTCACGAGACAGGGCATTTTGGCTACACCTTC. Translation: CASSIHETGHFGYTF.

This chain connects TRBV6-6 to TRBJ2-7, with D possibly matching TRBD1 (6 bases). Trimming shortened V by 6 bases and J by 5 bases, and 11 bases separated the two germline ends. The CDR3 totals 12 residues. The germline CDR1 and CDR2 sequences are MNHNY and SVGAGI (reference sequence). CDR3 protein: CASRQGSDEQYF. Written as DNA, the CDR3 is TGTGCCAGCAGACAGGGTTCCGACGAGCAGTACTTC.

The rearrangement uses TRBV7-9 and TRBJ2-2; no clear D gene. The CDR3 length is 12 residues. The V gene lost 2 bases and the J gene lost 6 bases, with 4 bases spanning the gap. Germline V lookup: CDR1 SEHNR, CDR2 FQNEAQ (reference sequence). The CDR3 region is CASSLNAGELFF. DNA for the CDR3: TGTGCCAGCAGCTTAAACGCCGGGGAGCTGTTTTTT.

The chain carries TRBV4-3 and TRBJ2-2; the match to TRBD2 covers 12 bases. This CDR3 comprises 16 residues. V dropped 4 bases and J dropped 6; count of bases not matched to a gene: 6. Per germline, CDR1 LGHNA and CDR2 YSLEER. For the CDR3, the DNA is TGCGCCAGCAGCCGGTCCGGGACTAGCGGGTCCGGGGAGCTGTTTTTT. This codes for CASSRSGTSGSGELFF.

The chain carries TRBV28 and TRBJ2-7; 11 bases are a match to TRBD1. Germline CDR1 reads MDHEN; CDR2 reads SYDVKM. The CDR3 contains 15 residues. The V gene end was trimmed by 4 bases and the J gene end by 3 bases; junction bases not matched to a gene: 5. CDR3 region: CASSSTGTGGYEQYF. The CDR3 DNA is TGTGCCAGCAGTTCGACCGGGACAGGGGGCTACGAGCAGTACTTC. The full variable domain, with the rest looked up from reference TRBV28 and TRBJ2-7, is DVKVTQSSRYLVKRTGEKVFLECVQDMDHENMFWYRQDPGLGLRLIYFSYDVKMKEKGDIPEGYSVSREKKERFSLILESASTNQTSMYLCASSSTGTGGYEQYFGPGTRLTVT.

J is TRBJ2-7 and V is TRBV28, with TRBD2 matching 7 bases. V lost 7 bases and J lost 1; bases outside the gene matches: 10. CDR1 and CDR2 (germline): MDHEN, SYDVKM. This CDR3 is 15 amino acids long. CDR3 loop: CASTPGASGSYEQYF. CDR3 coding DNA: TGTGCCAGCACCCCCGGGGCTAGCGGATCCTACGAGCAGTACTTC.